This T cell receptor (beta chain) was identified in a study of cytomegalovirus exposure and HLA in healthy donors (dated by TCRdb to about 2017). Study-wide context: An earlier analysis of approximately 640 of the donors reported roughly 270 Gb of sequence data and some 120 million unique TCR beta sequences from around 200 million T cells. Roughly 300 gigabases of sequencing data and tens of millions of unique TCR sequences were included in an early release covering 500 to 750 HLA-typed donors. Among the approximately 400 genotyped donors, approximately 82% belonged to the genetic ancestry cluster associated with self-reported Caucasian donors. The aim of the study was to test whether cataloging public T cell receptors could identify signatures of past pathogen exposure. The T cell repertoires of about 700 subjects were profiled by immunosequencing and related to cytomegalovirus serostatus. Along with the approximately 600-subject first cohort, a separate validation cohort of 120 different subjects was used. To predict cytomegalovirus infection status, the study brought together high-throughput TCR immunosequencing, statistical association of individual TCRs with disease status, and machine learning. In a later analysis, previously published TCR beta repertoires from 550 to 750 donors were re-analyzed and high-resolution HLA genotyping was added so that TCR occurrence patterns could be studied. In the later analysis, no new phenotypic data were used to find candidate immune exposures; instead, reliance was placed on TCR beta sequences and their occurrence across donors. To decide whether each TCR beta V gene segment behaved as functional or pseudogenic, an earlier analysis of over 500 of the donors relied on high-throughput TCR beta sequencing. Donor age, sex, ethnicity and CMV serostatus were collected together with the repertoire data. Genome-wide SNP genotypes for about 55% of the roughly 670 donors were used in a later genetic analysis, which treated that subset as a discovery cohort. All discovery cohort repertoires had been generated on a single sequencing platform. HLA typing included class I and class II loci at four-digit resolution. The number of donors typed differed by locus, with roughly 620-630 for A, B, C, DRB1 and DQB1, about 500 for DQA1, nearly 610 for DPA1, and around 430 for DPB1. A handful of DR-DQ haplotypes were handled as single units for association and clustering because linkage in the cohort was strong. On average, 235,054 unique TCR beta nucleotide sequences were sequenced per donor among several hundred genotyped donors of the cohort, with around 19% of those sequences being non-productive.

Notes on this clone: It has no known antigen specificity. No qualities accompany the bases; no much larger clone lies one base away. The identical CDR3 is also encoded by other nucleotide sequences in the sample.

The protocol used for the library was the immunoSEQ multiplex PCR assay. The multiplex PCR relied on a mix of 60 forward primers for TCR Vbeta segments and 13 reverse primers for TCR Jbeta segments. Amplification of the CDR3 region of rearranged TCR beta genes was performed with a multiplex PCR assay on genomic DNA. The amplified TCR beta libraries were sequenced on the Illumina HiSeq System as 87-base-pair reads. As for the authors' bioinformatics: A later analysis tallied about 77 million unique TCR beta chains across the 600 to 700 repertoires, and about 10 million of those chains were shared by two or more donors. Raw reads were error-corrected and collapsed into unique sequences by a nearest-neighbor algorithm in which closely related sequences were merged to remove PCR and sequencing errors. V, D and J gene segments were assigned by aligning CDR3 sequences to IMGT reference sequences. For a sequence to be retained, a match of at least six nucleotides to both a V gene segment and a J gene segment was required. A rearrangement counted as productive if the CDR3 had no stop codons and remained in frame with V and J, and every other rearrangement counted as non-productive. Following IMGT convention, CDR3 was defined as the stretch from the second conserved V-encoded cysteine to the conserved J-encoded phenylalanine. The earlier analysis of a few hundred of the donors excluded sequences that lacked an unambiguous match to a single V gene segment. In an earlier analysis of roughly 600 of the donors, a V segment was called functional when productive rearrangements were above 56.7%, and segregating when the standard deviation between donors exceeded 5%. A statistical classification framework was built for diagnosing cytomegalovirus status from the catalog of TCR beta chain sequences. V and J gene assignment, in a later analysis, came from comparing TCR nucleotide sequences with IMGT/GENE-DB human TR gene sequences. A later analysis assigned CDR3 sequences and most-parsimonious VDJ recombination scenarios with the TCRdist pipeline. In a later analysis, each TCR beta chain was defined by its CDR3 amino acid sequence together with its V-gene family, and reads without a unique V-gene family were excluded. As a way to deal with suspected cross-contamination and a sequencing artifact, a later analysis dropped nearly 600 nucleotide sequences that were highly shared and had low generation probability. A later analysis calculated a clonal expansion index for each public chain from normalized within-repertoire ranks of inferred template counts. A later analysis computed generation probabilities with a VDJ recombination model fitted to out-of-frame rearrangements, and checked the results against IGoR. In a later analysis, TCR-TCR, TCR-HLA and TCR-CMV co-occurrence was scored with hypergeometric tests, and a repertoire-size bias correction was applied to TCR pairs. To estimate false discovery rates, a later analysis permuted the HLA or CMV assignments 20 times. A later analysis grouped co-occurring TCRs with DBSCAN, adding TCRdist sequence similarity when clustering within HLA-allele-positive subsets. Repertoires with fewer than 30,000 or more than 120,000 public chains, plus five repertoires with anomalous nucleotide sharing, were excluded from co-occurrence clustering. Here the immuneACCESS table is served through TCRdb, limited to in-frame sequences with V and J called. Missing clones are a known gap in these copies; in checked studies unresolved V genes cover under half, and the rest lacks a known reason. The D gene and trimming were derived from the DNA, and the V and J assignments and clone size from that table. A total of about 170,000 clones appear in this sample, 80% of them only once. 4.5% to 5.5% of the sample comes from the top ten.

The cohort was made up of approximately 670 healthy bone marrow donors. At the time of sampling, every cohort member was nominally healthy, though immune exposures that went unrecorded were likely present. The donor was CMV seropositive and was included in the group of 250 to 300 seropositive cohort members. Each donor provided a peripheral blood sample, and peripheral blood mononuclear cells were used for TCR beta sequencing. The Qiagen DNeasy Blood Extraction Kit was used to extract genomic DNA from the blood cell samples. What the study reported, not specific to this receptor: The authors suggested that the approach could potentially be extended to other disease states and immunological phenotypes. Sequencing depth was assumed to be roughly uniform across donors in the presence/absence analyses, though that assumption may not hold. According to a later analysis, parvovirus B19, influenza, CMV and Epstein-Barr virus appeared linked to several top co-occurrence clusters. Linkage disequilibrium might explain the correlated functional status among segregating V segments, but an unknown experimental factor could not be excluded. Compared with the approximately 710-donor mean, donors in an Asian-associated ancestry cluster had fewer N-insertions in productive TCRs, according to a later genetic analysis. Only TCR beta chains were sequenced in this cohort, and the absence of alpha or paired-chain data limited detectable features. Three of the identified cytomegalovirus-associated TCR beta chains were confirmed in vitro to be specific for cytomegalovirus antigens. The classifier was reported to diagnose cytomegalovirus status with high specificity and sensitivity in both the original and validation cohorts. The study listed 150 to 200 TCR beta chains as associated with cytomegalovirus. When HLA alleles, especially DR and DQ, strongly co-occurred, attributing TCR associations to individual alleles was difficult. About 15 rarely observed V segments, including chromosome 9 orphons, were excluded from the earlier analysis of several hundred of the donors because counts were too low. In an earlier analysis of some 500 of the donors, most TCR beta V segments were observed in productive rearrangements about 87% or about 30% of the time, broadly matching IMGT annotations. A later analysis associated 16,951 TCR beta sequences with specific HLA alleles at a false discovery rate of 0.05. According to a later analysis, most CMV-associated TCR beta chains appeared to be HLA-restricted, and the HLA associations seemed to be driven largely by CMV exposure. In a later analysis, HLA-associated TCR beta chains were found to be more clonally expanded and to have lower generation probabilities than equally common non-associated chains. For the cohort, immune exposure information was limited to CMV serostatus. A later genetic analysis associated a missense DCLRE1C variant with V-gene and J-gene trimming of TCR beta chains, and an independent cohort replicated the association. A cluster of highly shared sequence variants was judged likely to represent a technical artifact of the sequencing pipeline. Across donors, most TCR sequences were observed very rarely, whereas some public TCRs were present in many individuals. Because HLA typing was unavailable for some donors at each locus, only the typed subset was used in association tests. A further reported finding was that TCR beta sequences accurately predicted the HLA-A and HLA-B alleles for most subjects in the first cohort. In a later analysis, TCR association rates were found to vary across HLA loci, with the most associated TCRs seen for DRB1 alleles and the fewest for HLA-C alleles.

The clonotype originates from a woman between 45 and 60 years old in good health and CMV-seropositive. The sequenced sample was PBMCs.

Read as DNA, the sequence is TGTGCCTGGAGTGTAACTGCCGGCACAGATACGCAGTATTTT. Translated, this is CAWSVTAGTDTQYF. The chain uses TRBV30 and TRBJ2-3; a confident D gene designation cannot be given. Deletion took 0 bases off V and 1 base off J, with a span of 8 bases between the germline ends. The CDR3 goes from the cysteine to the phenylalanine over 14 residues. Left in the record is the CDR3 DNA by itself, 42 bases read in frame from the first base. Reading the germline V gene (reference sequence) gives CDR1 GTSNPN and CDR2 SVGIG.